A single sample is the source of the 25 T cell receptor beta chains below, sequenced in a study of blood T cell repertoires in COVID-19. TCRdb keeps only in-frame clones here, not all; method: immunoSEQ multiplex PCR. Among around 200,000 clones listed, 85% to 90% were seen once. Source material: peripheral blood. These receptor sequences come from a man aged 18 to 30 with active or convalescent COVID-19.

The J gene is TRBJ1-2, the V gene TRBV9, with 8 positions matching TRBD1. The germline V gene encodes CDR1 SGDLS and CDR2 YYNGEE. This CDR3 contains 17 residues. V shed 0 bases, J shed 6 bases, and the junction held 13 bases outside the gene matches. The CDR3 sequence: CASSVAGQGVIQNGYTF. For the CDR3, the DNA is TGTGCCAGCAGCGTAGCCGGACAGGGAGTAATTCAGAATGGCTACACCTTC. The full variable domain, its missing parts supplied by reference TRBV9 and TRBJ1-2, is DSGVTQTPKHLITATGQRVTLRCSPRSGDLSVYWYQQSLDQGLQFLIQYYNGEERAKGNILERFSAQQFPDLHSELNLSSLELGDSALYFCASSVAGQGVIQNGYTFGSGTRLTVV.

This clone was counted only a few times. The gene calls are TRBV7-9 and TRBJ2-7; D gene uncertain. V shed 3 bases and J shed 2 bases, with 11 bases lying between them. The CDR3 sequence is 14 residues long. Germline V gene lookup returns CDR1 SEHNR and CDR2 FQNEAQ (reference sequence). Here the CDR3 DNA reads TGTGCCAGCAGCTTTTCCAGGTCTGCCTACGAGCAGTACTTC. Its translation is CASSFSRSAYEQYF.

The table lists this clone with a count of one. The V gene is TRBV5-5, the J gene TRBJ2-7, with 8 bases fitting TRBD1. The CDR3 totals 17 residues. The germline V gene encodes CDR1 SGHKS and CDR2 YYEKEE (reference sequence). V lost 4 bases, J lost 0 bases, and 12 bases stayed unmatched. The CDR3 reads CASSRTSTGVGSYEQYV. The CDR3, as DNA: TGTGCCAGCAGCCGTACTTCGACAGGGGTTGGCTCCTACGAGCAGTACGTC.

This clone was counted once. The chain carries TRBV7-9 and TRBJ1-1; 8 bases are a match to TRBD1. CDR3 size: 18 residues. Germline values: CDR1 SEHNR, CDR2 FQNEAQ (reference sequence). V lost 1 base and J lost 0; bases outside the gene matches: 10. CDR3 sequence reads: CASSLVHGTGFMNTEAFF. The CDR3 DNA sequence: TGTGCCAGCAGCTTAGTCCACGGGACAGGTTTTATGAACACTGAAGCTTTCTTT. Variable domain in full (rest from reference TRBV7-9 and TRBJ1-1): DTGVSQNPRHKITKRGQNVTFRCDPISEHNRLYWYRQTLGQGPEFLTYFQNEAQLEKSRLLSDRFSAERPKGSFSTLEIQRTEQGDSAMYLCASSLVHGTGFMNTEAFFGQGTRLTVV.

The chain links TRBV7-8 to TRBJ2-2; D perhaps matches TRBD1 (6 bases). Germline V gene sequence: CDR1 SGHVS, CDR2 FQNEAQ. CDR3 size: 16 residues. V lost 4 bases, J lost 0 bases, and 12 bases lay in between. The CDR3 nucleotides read TGTGCCAGCAGCTGGTACAGGGTTTCGAACACCGGGGAGCTGTTTTTT. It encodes CASSWYRVSNTGELFF.

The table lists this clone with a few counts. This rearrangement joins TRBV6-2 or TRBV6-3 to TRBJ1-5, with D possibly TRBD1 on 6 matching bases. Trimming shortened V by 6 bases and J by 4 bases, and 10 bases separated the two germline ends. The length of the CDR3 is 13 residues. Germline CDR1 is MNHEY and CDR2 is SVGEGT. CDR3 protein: CASSTDRNQPQHF. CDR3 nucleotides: TGTGCCAGCAGCACAGACAGGAATCAGCCCCAGCATTTT.

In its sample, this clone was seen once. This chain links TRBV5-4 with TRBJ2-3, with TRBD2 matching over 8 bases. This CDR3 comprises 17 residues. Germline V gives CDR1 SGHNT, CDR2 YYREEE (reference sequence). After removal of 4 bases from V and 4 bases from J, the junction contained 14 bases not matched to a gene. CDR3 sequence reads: CASSAVGAGAAADTQYF. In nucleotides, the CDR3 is TGTGCCAGCAGCGCCGTGGGAGCGGGGGCGGCCGCAGATACGCAGTATTTT.

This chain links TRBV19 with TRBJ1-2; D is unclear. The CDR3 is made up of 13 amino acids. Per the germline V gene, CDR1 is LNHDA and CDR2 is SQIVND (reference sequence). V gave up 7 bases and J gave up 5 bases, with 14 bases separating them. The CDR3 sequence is CASISRRMYGYTF. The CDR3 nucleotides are TGTGCCAGTATTAGTAGAAGAATGTATGGCTACACCTTC.

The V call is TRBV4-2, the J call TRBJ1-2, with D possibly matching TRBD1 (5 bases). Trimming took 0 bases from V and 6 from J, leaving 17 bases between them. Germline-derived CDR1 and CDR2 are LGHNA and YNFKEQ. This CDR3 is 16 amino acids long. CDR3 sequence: CASSQDKVRTMDGYTF. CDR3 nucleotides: TGTGCCAGCAGCCAAGATAAAGTGAGGACAATGGATGGCTACACCTTC.

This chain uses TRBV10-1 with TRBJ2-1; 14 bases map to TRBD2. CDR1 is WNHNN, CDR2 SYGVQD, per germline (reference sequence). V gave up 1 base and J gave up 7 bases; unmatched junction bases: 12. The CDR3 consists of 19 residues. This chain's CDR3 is CASSELGTGRTSGRNEQFF. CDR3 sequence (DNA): TGCGCCAGCAGTGAGTTAGGGACGGGTAGGACTAGCGGGAGGAATGAGCAGTTCTTC.

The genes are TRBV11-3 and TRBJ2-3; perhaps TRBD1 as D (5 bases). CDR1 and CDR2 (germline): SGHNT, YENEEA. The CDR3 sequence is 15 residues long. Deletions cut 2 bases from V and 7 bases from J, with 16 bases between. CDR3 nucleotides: TGTGCCAGCAGCTTACAGGGCCCATCCATGAATACGCAGTATTTT. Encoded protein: CASSLQGPSMNTQYF.

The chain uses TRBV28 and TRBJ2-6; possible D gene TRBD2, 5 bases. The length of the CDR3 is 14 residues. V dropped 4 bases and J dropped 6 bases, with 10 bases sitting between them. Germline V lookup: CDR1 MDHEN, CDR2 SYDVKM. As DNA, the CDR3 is TGTGCCAGCAGTTATTCCGGGAAGGCCAACGTCCTGACTTTC. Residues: CASSYSGKANVLTF.

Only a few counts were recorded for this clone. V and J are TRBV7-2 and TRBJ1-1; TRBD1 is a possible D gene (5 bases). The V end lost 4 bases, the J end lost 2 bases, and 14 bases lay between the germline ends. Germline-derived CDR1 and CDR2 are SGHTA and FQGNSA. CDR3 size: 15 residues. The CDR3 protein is CASSYQGVLNTEAFF. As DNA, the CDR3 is TGTGCCAGCAGCTATCAAGGGGTCCTTAACACTGAAGCTTTCTTT. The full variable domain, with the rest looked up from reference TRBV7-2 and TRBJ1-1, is GAGVSQSPSNKVTEKGKDVELRCDPISGHTALYWYRQSLGQGLEFLIYFQGNSAPDKSGLPSDRFSAERTGGSVSTLTIQRTQQEDSAVYLCASSYQGVLNTEAFFGQGTRLTVV.

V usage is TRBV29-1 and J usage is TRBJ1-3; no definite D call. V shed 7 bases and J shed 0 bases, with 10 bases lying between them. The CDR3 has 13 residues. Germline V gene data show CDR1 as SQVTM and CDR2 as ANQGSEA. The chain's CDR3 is CSGNMASGNTIYF. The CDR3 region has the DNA TGCAGCGGAAACATGGCCTCTGGAAACACCATATATTTT.

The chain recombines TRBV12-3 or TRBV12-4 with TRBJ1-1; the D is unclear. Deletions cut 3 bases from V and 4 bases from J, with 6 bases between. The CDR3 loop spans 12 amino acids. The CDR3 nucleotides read TGTGCCAGCAGTTTCGGTATCACTGAAGCTTTCTTT. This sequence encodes CASSFGITEAFF.

The CDR3 here is CASRPGGLAFGDNEQFF. The CDR3, as DNA: TGTGCCAGCAGGCCAGGCGGACTAGCGTTCGGGGATAATGAGCAGTTCTTC. The chain links TRBV11-3 to TRBJ2-1, with 9 bases matching TRBD2. The junction had 16 bases not matched to a gene; V was cut back by 6 bases and J by 7 bases. The germline CDR1 and CDR2 sequences are SGHNT and YENEEA. The CDR3 is 17 amino acids. Based on the CDR3 plus reference TRBV11-3 and TRBJ2-1, the full variable domain is EAGVVQSPRYKIIEKKQPVAFWCNPISGHNTLYWYLQNLGQGPELLIRYENEEAVDDSQLPKDRFSAERLKGVDSTLKIQPAELGDSAVYLCASRPGGLAFGDNEQFFGPGTRLTVL.

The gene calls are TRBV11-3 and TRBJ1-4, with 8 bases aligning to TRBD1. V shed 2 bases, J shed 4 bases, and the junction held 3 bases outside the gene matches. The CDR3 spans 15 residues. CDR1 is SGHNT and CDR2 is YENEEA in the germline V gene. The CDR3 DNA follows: TGTGCCAGCAGCTTACGCGACAGGGGTAATGAAAAACTGTTTTTT. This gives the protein CASSLRDRGNEKLFF.

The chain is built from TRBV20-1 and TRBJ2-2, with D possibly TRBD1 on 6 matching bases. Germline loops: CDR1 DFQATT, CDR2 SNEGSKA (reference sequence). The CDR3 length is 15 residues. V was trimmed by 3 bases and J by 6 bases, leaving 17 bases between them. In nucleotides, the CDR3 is TGCAGTGCTAGTAAGGACGGGACATTCCCCGGGGAGCTGTTTTTT. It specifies CSASKDGTFPGELFF.

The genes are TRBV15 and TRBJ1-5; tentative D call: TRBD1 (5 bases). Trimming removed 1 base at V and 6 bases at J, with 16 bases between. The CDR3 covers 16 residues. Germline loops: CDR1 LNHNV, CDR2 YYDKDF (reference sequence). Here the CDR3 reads CATSRVDGGFGQPQHF. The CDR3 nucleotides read TGTGCCACCAGCAGAGTAGATGGGGGGTTTGGTCAGCCCCAGCATTTT.

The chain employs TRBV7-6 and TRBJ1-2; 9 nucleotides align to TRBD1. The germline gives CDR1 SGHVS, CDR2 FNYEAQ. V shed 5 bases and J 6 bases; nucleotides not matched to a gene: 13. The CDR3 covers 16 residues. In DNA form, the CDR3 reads TGTGCCAGCAGCGAGTTTCCGGGACAGGGAGTAGATGGCTACACCTTC. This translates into CASSEFPGQGVDGYTF. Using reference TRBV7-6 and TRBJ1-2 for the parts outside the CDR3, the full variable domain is GAGVSQSPRYKVTKRGQDVALRCDPISGHVSLYWYRQALGQGPEFLTYFNYEAQQDKSGLPNDRFSAERPEGSISTLTIQRTEQRDSAMYRCASSEFPGQGVDGYTFGSGTRLTVV.

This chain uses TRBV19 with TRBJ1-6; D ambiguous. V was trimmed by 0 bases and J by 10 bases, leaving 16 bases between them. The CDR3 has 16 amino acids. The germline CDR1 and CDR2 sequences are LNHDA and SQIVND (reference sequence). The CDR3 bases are TGTGCCAGTAGTATAGACATTGGCGGGCAGTGGTCACCCCTCCACTTT. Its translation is CASSIDIGGQWSPLHF.

CDR3 residues: CASSVTGLGNTEAFF. The CDR3 DNA follows: TGCGCCAGCAGTGTTACAGGGCTGGGGAACACTGAAGCTTTCTTT. The chain recombines TRBV10-1 with TRBJ1-1; tentative D call: TRBD1 (6 bases). CDR3 length: 15 amino acids. The germline V and J ends were trimmed by 4 bases and 1 base, with 13 bases remaining between them. Looked up from germline, CDR1 is WNHNN and CDR2 is SYGVQD (reference sequence).

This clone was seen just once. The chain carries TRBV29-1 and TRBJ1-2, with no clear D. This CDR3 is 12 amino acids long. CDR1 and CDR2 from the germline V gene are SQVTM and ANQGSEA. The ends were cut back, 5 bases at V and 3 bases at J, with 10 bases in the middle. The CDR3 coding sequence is TGCAGCGTTTCCATGGAGGACTATGGCTACACCTTC. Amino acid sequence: CSVSMEDYGYTF.

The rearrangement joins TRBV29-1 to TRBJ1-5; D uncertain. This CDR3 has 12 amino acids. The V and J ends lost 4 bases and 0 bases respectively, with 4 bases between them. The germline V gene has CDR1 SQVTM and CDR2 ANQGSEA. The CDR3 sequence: CSVAYSNQPQHF. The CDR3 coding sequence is TGCAGCGTTGCCTATAGCAATCAGCCCCAGCATTTT.

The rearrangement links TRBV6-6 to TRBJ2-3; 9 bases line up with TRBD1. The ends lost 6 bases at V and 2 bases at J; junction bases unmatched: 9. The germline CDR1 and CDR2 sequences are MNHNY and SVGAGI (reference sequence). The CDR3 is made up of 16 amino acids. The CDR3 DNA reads TGTGCCAGCAGCATACGGGGACAGGGATACACAGATACGCAGTATTTT. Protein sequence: CASSIRGQGYTDTQYF.